This T cell receptor (beta chain) was profiled in a study of radiation and T cells in renal cell carcinoma. The assay was immunoSEQ multiplex PCR, and TCRdb's table has in-frame clones only and misses some. The repertoire has about 15,000 clones, about two thirds of them found once; the top ten carry 15% to 20%. As for treatment: treatment-naive control, cytoreductive nephrectomy. The CDR3 runs 15 residues. Unmatched junction bases numbered 10, after V lost 6 bases and J lost 4 bases. Germline CDR1 is MNHEY and CDR2 is SMNVEV (reference sequence). The receptor was isolated from a man in his 60s with renal cell carcinoma. Material: tumor tissue, obtained from a patient whose treatment was nephrectomy without radiotherapy. The rearrangement uses TRBV27 and TRBJ2-7; 9 nucleotides align to TRBD2. In DNA, the CDR3 is TGTGCCAGCAGGGTCGCGGGGGGGGTTTATTACGAGCAGTACTTC. This sequence encodes CASRVAGGVYYEQYF.